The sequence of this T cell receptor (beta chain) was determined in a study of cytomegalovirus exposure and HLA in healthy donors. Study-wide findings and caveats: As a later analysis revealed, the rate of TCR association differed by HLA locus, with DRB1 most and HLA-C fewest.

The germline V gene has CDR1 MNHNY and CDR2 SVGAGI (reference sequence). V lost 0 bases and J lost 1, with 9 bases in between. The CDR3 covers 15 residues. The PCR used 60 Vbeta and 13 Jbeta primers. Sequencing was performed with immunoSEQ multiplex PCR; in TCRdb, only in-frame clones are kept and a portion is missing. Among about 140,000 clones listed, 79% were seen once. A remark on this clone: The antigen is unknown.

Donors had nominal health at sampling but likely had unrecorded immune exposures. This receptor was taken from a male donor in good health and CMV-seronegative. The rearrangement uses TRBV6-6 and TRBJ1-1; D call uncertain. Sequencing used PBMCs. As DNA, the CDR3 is TGTGCCAGCAGTTACTCGGAGGTTGGGAACACTGAAGCTTTCTTT. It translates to CASSYSEVGNTEAFF.